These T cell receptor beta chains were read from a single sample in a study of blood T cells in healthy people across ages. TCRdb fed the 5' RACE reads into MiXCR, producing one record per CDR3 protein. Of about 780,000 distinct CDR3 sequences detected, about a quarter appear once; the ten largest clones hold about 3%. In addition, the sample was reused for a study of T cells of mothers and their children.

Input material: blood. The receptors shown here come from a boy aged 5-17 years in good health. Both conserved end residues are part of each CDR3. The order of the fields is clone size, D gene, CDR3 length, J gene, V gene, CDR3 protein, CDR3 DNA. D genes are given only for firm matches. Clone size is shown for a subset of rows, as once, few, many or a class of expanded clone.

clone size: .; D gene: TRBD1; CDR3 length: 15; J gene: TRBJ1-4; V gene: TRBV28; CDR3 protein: CASSLGQGVSEKLFF; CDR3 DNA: TGTGCCAGCAGTTTGGGACAGGGGGTGAGTGAAAAACTGTTTTTT
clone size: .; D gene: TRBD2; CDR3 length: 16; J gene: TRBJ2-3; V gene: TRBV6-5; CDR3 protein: CASSFGGGVDTDTQYF; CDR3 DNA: TGTGCCAGCAGTTTTGGCGGGGGGGTGGACACAGATACGCAGTATTTT
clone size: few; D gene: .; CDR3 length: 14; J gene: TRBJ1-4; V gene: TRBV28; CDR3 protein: CASSFAPGGEKLFF; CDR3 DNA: TGTGCCAGCAGTTTTGCCCCTGGCGGTGAAAAACTGTTTTTT
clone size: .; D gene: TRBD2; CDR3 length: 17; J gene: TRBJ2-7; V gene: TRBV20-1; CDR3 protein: CSARASRGGGDSYEQYF; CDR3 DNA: TGCAGTGCTAGAGCCTCCCGGGGCGGGGGGGACTCCTACGAGCAGTACTTC
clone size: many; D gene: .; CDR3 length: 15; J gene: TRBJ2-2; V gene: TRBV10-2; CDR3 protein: CASRGGTGNTGELFF; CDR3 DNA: TGCGCCAGCAGGGGGGGAACGGGCAACACCGGGGAGCTGTTTTTT
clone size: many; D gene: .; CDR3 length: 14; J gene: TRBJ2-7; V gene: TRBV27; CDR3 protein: CASSFGEGSYEQYF; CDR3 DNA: TGTGCCAGCAGTTTCGGAGAGGGGTCCTACGAGCAGTACTTC
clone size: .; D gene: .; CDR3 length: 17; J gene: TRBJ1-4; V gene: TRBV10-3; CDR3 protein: CAISDFDSETTNEKLFF; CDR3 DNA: TGTGCCATCAGTGACTTCGACAGTGAGACAACTAATGAAAAACTGTTTTTT
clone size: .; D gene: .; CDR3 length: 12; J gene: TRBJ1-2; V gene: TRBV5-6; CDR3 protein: CASSLNRNGYTF; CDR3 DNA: TGTGCCAGCAGCTTGAACAGGAACGGCTACACCTTC
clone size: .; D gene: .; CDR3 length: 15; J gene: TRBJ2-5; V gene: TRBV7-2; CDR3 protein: CASNLPGAGQETQCF; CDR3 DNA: TGTGCCAGCAACTTACCTGGGGCAGGGCAAGAGACCCAGTGCTTC
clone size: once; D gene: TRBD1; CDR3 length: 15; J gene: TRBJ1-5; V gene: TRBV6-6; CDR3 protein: CASSYGQGADQPQHF; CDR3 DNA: TGTGCCAGCAGTTACGGACAGGGGGCAGATCAGCCCCAGCATTTT